This is a list of T cell receptor beta chains from one sample in a study of blood T cell repertoires in COVID-19. TCRdb keeps only in-frame clones here, not all; method: immunoSEQ multiplex PCR. The profile shows 200,000 to 250,000 clones, 92% of them singletons. The sequenced sample was peripheral blood. The receptors were sampled from a man in his sixties with COVID-19, enrolled during active disease. CDR3s leave out the opening cysteine and the closing phenylalanine or tryptophan.

TRBV27 ASSFGRGANTGELF
TRBV21-1 ASSTPTGEEQPQH
TRBV20-1 SASRQGRLGNTIY
TRBV18 ASSPGTSYNSPLH
TRBV9 ASSGDRESGELF
TRBV28 ASGNRRGGYT
TRBV30 AWSAGTLKTSTDTQY
TRBV28 ASSLFSKGSRGTGELF
TRBV6-6 ASSLYSHRGSNTEAF
TRBV3-1/TRBV3-2 ASSQDLGTGIEAF
TRBV7-2 ASSLEGQVAHKAF
TRBV6-1 ASSEAQASSYNSPLH
TRBV7-8 ASGQSSGNTIY
TRBV5-1 ASSPAPGLAERGYAEQY
TRBV27 ASSPDSGQRNYGYT
TRBV19 ASRPSTGGSYEQY
TRBV2 ASIGGGKVANSPLH
TRBV9 ASSPLGAVGTGELF
TRBV18 ASSSGTGEKLF
TRBV9 ASSTDSPNEKLF
TRBV30 AWNRGPNEKLF
TRBV10-3 AISESFGTRRLNEQF
TRBV5-1 ASSLGAGAVNSPLH
TRBV7-2 ASSFQGYSPLH
TRBV27 ASGPRPYEQY
TRBV29-1 SVDSGGSGNTIY
TRBV27 ASSLWPGLNTEAF
TRBV16 ASSRRQGGTEQF
TRBV5-1 ASSLAQNNEQF
TRBV5-1 ASSSRQGERGTEAF
TRBV27 ASSFGRNTGELF
TRBV29-1 SVGQGGTTNEKLF
TRBV5-4 ASSRDRANYGYT
TRBV19 ASSIGLGEEQY
TRBV9 ASNLSPGTTTDTQY
TRBV3-1/TRBV3-2 ASSQYDGRGSNEQF
TRBV10-3 AIRAAHEQY
TRBV4-3 ASRERAGVSTGELF
TRBV18 ASSPRTGDSGANVLT
TRBV14 ASSRLTSGNNEQF
TRBV11-2 ASSFQGPSPYEQY
TRBV5-1 ASSSDRGPYNEQF
TRBV6-5 ASSYGSPYEQY
TRBV7-9 AIRSELSSPLH
TRBV15 ATSRGSATAGGYT
TRBV28 ASSLAGGGRSGNEQF
TRBV28 ASSRDRAPNTGELF
TRBV3-1/TRBV3-2 ASSQDRDSPLH
TRBV30 AWTPGHSANEKLF
TRBV18 ASSSGTGPYEQY
TRBV14 ASRPQGSLQETQY
TRBV27 ASSLLAGRGDEQF
TRBV3-1/TRBV3-2 ASSIDRVGHNEQF
TRBV6-2/TRBV6-3 ASRPFRDRGHEQY
TRBV2 ASRLATGATDTQY
TRBV4-1 ASSLSGTSGYEQY
TRBV5-5 ASSQAGATGELF
TRBV9 ASSVEGGNQPQH